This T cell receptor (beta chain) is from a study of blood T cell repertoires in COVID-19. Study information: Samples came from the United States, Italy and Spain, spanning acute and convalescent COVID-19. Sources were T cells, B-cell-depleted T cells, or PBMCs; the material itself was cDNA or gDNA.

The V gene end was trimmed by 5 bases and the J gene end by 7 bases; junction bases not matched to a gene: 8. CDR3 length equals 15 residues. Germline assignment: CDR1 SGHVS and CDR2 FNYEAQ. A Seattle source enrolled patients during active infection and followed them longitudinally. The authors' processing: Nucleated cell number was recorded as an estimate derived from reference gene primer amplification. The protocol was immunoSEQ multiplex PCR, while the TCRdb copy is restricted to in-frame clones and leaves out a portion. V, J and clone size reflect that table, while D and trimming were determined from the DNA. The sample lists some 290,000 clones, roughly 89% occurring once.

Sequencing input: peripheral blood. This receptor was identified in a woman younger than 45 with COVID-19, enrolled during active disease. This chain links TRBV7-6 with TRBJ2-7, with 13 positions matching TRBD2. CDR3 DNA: TGTGCCAGCAGCGCCGGGACTAGCGGGGCAGGAGAGCAGTACTTC. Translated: CASSAGTSGAGEQYF.